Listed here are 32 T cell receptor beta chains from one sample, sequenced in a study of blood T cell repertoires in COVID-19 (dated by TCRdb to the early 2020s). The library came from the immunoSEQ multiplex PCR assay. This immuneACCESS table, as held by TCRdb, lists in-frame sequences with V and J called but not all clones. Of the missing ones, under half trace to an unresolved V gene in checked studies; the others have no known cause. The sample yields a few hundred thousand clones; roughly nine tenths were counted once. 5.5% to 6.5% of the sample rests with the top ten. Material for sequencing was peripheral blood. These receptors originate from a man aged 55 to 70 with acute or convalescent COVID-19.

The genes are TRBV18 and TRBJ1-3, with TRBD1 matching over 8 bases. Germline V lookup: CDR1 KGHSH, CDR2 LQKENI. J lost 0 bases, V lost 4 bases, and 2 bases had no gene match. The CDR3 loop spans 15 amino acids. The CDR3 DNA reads TGTGCCAGCTCACTGGGGACAGGCTCTGGAAACACCATATATTTT. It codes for CASSLGTGSGNTIYF.

CDR3 loop: CAWERDSINEQFF. The CDR3 DNA reads as TGTGCCTGGGAGAGGGACTCAATTAATGAGCAGTTCTTC. The chain couples TRBV30 to TRBJ2-1, with a possible D match to TRBD2 (6 bases). CDR3 size: 13 residues. V lost 5 bases, J lost 7 bases, and 15 bases lay in between. Germline CDR1 and CDR2: GTSNPN and SVGIG (reference sequence). The full variable domain, its missing parts supplied by reference TRBV30 and TRBJ2-1, is SQTIHQWPATLVQPVGSPLSLECTVEGTSNPNLYWYRQAAGRGLQLLFYSVGIGQISSEVPQNLSASRPQDRQFILSSKKLLLSDSGFYLCAWERDSINEQFFGPGTRLTVL.

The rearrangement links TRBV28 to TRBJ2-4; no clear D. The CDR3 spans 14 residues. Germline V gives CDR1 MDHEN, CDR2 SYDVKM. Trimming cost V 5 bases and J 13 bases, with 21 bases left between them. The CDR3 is CASSPTTSLAFQYF. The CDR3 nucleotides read TGTGCCAGCAGTCCGACGACTTCTTTGGCATTCCAGTACTTC.

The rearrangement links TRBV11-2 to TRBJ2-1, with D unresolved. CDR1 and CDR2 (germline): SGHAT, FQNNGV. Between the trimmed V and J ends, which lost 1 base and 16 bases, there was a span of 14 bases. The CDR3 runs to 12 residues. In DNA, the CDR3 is TGTGCCAGCAGCTTAGCACATCCCGTATCCTTCTTC. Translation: CASSLAHPVSFF.

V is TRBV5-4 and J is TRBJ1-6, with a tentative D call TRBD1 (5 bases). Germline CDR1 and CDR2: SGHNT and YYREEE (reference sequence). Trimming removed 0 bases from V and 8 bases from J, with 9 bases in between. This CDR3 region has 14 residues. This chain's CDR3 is CASSLDGADSPLHF. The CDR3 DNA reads TGTGCCAGCAGCTTGGATGGGGCTGATTCACCCCTCCACTTT.

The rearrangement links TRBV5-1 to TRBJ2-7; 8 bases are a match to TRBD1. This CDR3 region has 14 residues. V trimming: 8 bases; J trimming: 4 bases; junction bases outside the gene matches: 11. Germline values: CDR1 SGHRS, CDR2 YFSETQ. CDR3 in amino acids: CASRELTGVYEQYF. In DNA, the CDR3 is TGCGCCAGTCGGGAACTGACAGGGGTTTACGAGCAGTACTTC.

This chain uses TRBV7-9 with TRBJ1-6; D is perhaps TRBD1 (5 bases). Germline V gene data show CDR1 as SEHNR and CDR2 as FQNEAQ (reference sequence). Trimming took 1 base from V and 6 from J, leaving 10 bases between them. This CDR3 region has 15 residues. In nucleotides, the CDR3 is TGTGCCAGCAGCTTAGGGCGGGGGGGTAATTCACCCCTCCACTTT. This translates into CASSLGRGGNSPLHF.

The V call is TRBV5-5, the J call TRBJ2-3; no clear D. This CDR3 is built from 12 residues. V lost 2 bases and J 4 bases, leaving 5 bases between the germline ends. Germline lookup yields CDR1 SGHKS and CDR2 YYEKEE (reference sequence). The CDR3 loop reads CASSFGPDTQYF. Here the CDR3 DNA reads TGTGCCAGCAGCTTCGGTCCAGATACGCAGTATTTT.

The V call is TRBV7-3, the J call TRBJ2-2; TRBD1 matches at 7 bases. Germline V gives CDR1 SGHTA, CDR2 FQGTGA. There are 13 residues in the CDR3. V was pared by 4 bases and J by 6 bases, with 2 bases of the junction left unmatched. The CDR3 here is CASSSRGSGELFF. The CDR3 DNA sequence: TGTGCCAGCAGCTCCAGGGGGTCCGGGGAGCTGTTTTTT.

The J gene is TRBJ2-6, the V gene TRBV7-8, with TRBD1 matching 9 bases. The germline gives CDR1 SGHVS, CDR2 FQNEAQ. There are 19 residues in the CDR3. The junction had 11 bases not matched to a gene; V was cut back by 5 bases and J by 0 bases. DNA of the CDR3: TGTGCCAGCAGCAAGGGACAGGGACCTTCCAGCTCTGGGGCCAACGTCCTGACTTTC. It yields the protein CASSKGQGPSSSGANVLTF.

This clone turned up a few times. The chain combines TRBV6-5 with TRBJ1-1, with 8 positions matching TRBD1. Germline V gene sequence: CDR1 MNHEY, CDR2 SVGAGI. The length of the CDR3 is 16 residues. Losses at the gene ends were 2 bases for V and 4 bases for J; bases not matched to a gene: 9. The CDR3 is CASSYRAGGAATEAFF. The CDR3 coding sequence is TGTGCCAGCAGTTACAGGGCAGGGGGCGCGGCCACTGAAGCTTTCTTT.

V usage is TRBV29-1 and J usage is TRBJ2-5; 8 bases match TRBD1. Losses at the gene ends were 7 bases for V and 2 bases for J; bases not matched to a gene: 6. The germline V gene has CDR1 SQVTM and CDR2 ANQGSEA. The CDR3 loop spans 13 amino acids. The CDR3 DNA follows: TGCAGCGGCCGGGACAGGATACAAGAGACCCAGTACTTC. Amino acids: CSGRDRIQETQYF.

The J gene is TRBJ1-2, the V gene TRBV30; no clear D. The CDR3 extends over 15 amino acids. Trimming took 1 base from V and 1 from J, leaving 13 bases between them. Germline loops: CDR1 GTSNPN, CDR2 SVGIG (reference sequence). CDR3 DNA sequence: TGTGCCTGGAGTGCCCAACGCTACCTTAACTATGGCTACACCTTC. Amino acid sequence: CAWSAQRYLNYGYTF.

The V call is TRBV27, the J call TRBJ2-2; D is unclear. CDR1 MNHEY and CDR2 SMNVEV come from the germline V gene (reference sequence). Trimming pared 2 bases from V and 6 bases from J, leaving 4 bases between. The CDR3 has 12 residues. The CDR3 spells CASSLLPGELFF. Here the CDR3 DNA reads TGTGCCAGCAGTTTACTCCCCGGGGAGCTGTTTTTT.

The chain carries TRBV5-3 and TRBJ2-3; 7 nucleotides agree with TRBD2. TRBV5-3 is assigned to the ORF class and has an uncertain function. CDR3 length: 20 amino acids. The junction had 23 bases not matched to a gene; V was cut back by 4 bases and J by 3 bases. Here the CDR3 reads CARSALRAGAVVGATDTQYF. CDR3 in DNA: TGTGCCAGAAGCGCCCTCAGGGCGGGAGCGGTTGTAGGTGCGACAGATACGCAGTATTTT.

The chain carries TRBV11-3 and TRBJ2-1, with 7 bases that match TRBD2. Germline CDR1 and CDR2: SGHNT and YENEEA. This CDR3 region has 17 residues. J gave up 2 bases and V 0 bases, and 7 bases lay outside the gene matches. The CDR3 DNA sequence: TGTGCCAGCAGCTTAGAATCGGCTAGCGGAACCTACAATGAGCAGTTCTTC. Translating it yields CASSLESASGTYNEQFF.

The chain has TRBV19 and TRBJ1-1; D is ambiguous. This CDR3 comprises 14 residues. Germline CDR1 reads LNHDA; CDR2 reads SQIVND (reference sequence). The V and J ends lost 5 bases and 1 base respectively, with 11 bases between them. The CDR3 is CASSGEGPNTEAFF. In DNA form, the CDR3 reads TGTGCCAGTAGTGGGGAGGGCCCGAACACTGAAGCTTTCTTT.

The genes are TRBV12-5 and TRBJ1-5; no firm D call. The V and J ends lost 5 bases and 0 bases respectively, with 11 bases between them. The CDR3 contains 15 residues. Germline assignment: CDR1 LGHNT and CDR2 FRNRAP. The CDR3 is CASGPRDLSNQPQHF. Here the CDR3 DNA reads TGTGCTAGTGGTCCTCGGGATCTTAGCAATCAGCCCCAGCATTTT.

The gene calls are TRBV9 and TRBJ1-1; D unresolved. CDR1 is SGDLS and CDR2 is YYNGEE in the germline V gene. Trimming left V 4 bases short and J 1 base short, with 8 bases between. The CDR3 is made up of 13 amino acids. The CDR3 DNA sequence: TGTGCCAGCAGCTCGGCTAGGAACACTGAAGCTTTCTTT. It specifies CASSSARNTEAFF.

CDR3 sequence reads: CASSRGSRAPMGETQYF. CDR3 DNA sequence: TGTGCCAGCAGTAGAGGGAGCCGAGCCCCGATGGGCGAGACCCAGTACTTC. The chain carries TRBV6-2 or TRBV6-3 and TRBJ2-5, with D tentatively TRBD2 (5 bases). CDR1 is MNHEY and CDR2 is SVGEGT in the germline V gene. The length of the CDR3 is 17 residues. Trimming stripped 5 bases from V and 5 bases from J, with 24 bases between.

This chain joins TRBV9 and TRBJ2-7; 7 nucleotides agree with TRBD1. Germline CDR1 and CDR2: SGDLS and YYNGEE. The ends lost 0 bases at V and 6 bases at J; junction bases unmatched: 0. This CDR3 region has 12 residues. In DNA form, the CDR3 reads TGTGCCAGCAGCGTAGACAGGGGCGAGCAGTACTTC. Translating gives CASSVDRGEQYF.

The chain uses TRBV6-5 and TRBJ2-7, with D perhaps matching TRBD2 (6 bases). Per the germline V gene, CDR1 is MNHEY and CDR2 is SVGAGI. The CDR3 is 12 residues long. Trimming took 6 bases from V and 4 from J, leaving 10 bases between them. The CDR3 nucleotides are TGTGCCAGCAGGGCCGGGGGATACGAGCAGTACTTC. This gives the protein CASRAGGYEQYF.

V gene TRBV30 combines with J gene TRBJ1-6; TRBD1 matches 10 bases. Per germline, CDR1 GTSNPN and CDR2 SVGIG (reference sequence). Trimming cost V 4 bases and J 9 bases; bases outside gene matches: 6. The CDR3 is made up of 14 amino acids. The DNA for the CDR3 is TGTGCCTGGAATCTAGGACAGGGGGGTTCACCCCTCCACTTT. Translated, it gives CAWNLGQGGSPLHF.

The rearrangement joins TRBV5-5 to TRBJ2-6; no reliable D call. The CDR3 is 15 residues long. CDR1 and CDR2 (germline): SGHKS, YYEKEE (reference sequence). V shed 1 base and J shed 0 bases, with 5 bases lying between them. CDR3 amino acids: CASSLYSSGANVLTF. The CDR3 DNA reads TGTGCCAGCAGCTTGTACAGCTCTGGGGCCAACGTCCTGACTTTC. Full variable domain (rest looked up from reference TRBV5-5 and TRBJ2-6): DAGVTQSPTHLIKTRGQQVTLRCSPISGHKSVSWYQQVLGQGPQFIFQYYEKEERGRGNFPDRFSARQFPNYSSELNVNALLLGDSALYLCASSLYSSGANVLTFGAGSRLTVL.

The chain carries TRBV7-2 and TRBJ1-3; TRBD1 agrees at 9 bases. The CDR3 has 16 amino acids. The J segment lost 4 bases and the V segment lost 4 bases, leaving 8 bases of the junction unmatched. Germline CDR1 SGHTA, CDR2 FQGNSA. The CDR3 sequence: CASSSDRGFSGNTIYF. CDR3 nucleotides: TGTGCCAGCAGCTCCGACAGGGGGTTCTCCGGAAACACCATATATTTT.

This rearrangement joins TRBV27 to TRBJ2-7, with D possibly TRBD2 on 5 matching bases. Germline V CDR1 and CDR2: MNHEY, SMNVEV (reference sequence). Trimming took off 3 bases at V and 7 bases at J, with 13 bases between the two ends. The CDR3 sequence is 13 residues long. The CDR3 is CASSFRRPGEQYF. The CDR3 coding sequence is TGTGCCAGCAGTTTCAGGAGGCCGGGGGAGCAGTACTTC.

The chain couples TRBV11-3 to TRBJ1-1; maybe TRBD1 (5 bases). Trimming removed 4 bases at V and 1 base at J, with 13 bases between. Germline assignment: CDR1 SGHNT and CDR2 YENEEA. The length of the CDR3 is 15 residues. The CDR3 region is CASSSRAQPNTEAFF. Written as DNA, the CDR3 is TGTGCCAGCAGCTCCAGGGCTCAACCGAACACTGAAGCTTTCTTT.

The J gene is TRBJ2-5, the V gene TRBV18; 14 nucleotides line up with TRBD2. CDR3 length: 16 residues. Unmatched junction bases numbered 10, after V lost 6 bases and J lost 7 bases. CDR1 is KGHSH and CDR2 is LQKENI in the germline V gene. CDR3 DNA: TGTGCCAGCTCGCCTGGGACTAGCGGGAGTTCGAGGACCCAGTACTTC. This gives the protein CASSPGTSGSSRTQYF.

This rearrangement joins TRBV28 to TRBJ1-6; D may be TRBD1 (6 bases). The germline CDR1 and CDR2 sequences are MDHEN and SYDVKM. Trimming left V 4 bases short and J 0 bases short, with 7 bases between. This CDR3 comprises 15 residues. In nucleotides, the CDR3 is TGTGCCAGCAGTTCGGACAGCTCCTATAATTCACCCCTCCACTTT. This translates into CASSSDSSYNSPLHF.

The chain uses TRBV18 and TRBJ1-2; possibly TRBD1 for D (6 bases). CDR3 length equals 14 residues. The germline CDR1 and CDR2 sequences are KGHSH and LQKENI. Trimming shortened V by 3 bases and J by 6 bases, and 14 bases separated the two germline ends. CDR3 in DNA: TGTGCCAGCTCACCCTACTCGGGGGGCGATGGCTACACCTTC. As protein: CASSPYSGGDGYTF.

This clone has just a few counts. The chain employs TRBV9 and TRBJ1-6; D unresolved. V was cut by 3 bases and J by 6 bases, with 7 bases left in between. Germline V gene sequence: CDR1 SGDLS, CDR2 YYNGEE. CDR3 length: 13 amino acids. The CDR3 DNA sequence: TGTGCCAGCAGCGCCGTTAGTAATTCACCCCTCCACTTT. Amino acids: CASSAVSNSPLHF.

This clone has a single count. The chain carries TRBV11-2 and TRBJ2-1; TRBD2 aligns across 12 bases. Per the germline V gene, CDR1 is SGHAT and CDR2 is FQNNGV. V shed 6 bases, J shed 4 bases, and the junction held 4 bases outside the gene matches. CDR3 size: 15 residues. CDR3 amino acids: CASRLLAGGYNEQFF. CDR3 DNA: TGTGCCAGCAGACTTCTAGCGGGAGGGTACAATGAGCAGTTCTTC.